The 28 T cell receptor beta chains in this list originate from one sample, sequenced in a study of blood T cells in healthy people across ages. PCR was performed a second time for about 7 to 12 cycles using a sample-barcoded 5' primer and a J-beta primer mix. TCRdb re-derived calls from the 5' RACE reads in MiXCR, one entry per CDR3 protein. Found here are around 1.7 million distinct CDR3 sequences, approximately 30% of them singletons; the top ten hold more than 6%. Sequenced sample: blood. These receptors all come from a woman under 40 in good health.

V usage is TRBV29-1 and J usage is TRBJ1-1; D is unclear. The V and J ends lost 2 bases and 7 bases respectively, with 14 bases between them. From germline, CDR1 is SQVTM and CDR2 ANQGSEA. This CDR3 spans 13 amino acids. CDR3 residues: CSVESHGLGEAFF. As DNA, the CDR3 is TGCAGCGTTGAATCCCACGGGTTGGGTGAAGCTTTCTTT.

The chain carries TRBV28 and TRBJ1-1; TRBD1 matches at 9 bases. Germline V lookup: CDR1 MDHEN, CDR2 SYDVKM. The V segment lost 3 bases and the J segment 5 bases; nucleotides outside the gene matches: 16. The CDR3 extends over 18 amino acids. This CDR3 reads CASSFARRKTGGGTEAFF. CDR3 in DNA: TGTGCCAGCAGTTTCGCAAGACGCAAGACAGGGGGGGGAACTGAAGCTTTCTTT.

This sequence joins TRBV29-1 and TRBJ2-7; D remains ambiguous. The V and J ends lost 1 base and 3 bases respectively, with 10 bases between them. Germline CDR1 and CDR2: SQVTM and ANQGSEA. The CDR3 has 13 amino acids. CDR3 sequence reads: CSVEGVAGYEQYF. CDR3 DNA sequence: TGCAGCGTTGAAGGGGTTGCCGGCTACGAGCAGTACTTC.

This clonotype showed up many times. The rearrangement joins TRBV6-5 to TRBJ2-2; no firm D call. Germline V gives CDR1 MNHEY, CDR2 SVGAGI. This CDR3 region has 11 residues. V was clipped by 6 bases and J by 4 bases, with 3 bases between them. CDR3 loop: CASRATGELFF. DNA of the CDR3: TGTGCCAGCAGGGCCACCGGGGAGCTGTTTTTT.

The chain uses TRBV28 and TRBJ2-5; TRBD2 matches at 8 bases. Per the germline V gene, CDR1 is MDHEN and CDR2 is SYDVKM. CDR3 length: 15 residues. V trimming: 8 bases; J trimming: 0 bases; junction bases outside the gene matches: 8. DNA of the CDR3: TGTGCCAGCCTCCCCTCGGGGGGGTACCAAGAGACCCAGTACTTC. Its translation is CASLPSGGYQETQYF.

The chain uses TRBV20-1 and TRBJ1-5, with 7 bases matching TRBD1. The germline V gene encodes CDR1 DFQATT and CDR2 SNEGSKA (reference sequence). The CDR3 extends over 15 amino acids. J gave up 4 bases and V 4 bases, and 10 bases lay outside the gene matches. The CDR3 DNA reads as TGCAGTGCTACTTCCGGGACAGAAAGGAATCAGCCCCAGCATTTT. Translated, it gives CSATSGTERNQPQHF.

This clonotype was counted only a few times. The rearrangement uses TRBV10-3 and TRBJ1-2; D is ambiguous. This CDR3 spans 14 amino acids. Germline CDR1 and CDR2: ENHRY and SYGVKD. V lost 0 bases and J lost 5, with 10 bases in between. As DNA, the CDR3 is TGTGCCATCAGTGAGTCGTTGGACTTTTATGGCTACACCTTC. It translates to CAISESLDFYGYTF.

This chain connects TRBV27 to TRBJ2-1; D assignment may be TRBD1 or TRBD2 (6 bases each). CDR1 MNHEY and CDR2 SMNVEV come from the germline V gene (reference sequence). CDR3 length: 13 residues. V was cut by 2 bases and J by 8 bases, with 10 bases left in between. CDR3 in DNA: TGTGCCAGCAGTTTAAGGGGGGTGGATGAGCAGTTCTTC. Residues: CASSLRGVDEQFF.

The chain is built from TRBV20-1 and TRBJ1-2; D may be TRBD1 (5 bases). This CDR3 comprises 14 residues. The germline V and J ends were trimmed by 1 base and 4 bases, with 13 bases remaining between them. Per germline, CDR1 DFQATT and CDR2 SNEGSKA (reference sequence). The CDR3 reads CSARGADTPYGYTF. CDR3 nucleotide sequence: TGCAGTGCTAGAGGAGCGGACACCCCCTATGGCTACACCTTC.

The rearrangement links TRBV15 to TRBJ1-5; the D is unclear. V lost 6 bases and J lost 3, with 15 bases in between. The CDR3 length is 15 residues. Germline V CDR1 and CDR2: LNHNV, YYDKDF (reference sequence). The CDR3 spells CATSPGRLSNQPQHF. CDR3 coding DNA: TGTGCCACCAGTCCGGGGAGACTTTCCAATCAGCCCCAGCATTTT.

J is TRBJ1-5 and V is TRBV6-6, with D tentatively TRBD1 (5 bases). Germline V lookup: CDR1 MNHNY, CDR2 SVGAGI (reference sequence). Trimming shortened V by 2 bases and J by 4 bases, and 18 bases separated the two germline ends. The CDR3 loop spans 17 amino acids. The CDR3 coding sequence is TGTGCCAGCAGTTACGTCGGGCAGCGGGGCCGGAATCAGCCCCAGCATTTT. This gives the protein CASSYVGQRGRNQPQHF.

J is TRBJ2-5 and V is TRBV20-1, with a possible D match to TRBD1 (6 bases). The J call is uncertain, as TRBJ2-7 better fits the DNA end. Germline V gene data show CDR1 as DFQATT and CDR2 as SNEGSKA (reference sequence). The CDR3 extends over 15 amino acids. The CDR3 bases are TGCAGTGCTCAAATTTCAGGGGCCCTACCGGACGAGCAGTACTTC. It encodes CSAQISGALPDEQYF.

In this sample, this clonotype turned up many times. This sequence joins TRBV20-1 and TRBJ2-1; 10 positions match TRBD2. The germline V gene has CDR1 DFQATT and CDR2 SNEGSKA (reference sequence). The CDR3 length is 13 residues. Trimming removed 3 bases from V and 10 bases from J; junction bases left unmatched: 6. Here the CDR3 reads CSASLAGGREQFF. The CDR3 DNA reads TGCAGTGCTAGTTTAGCGGGGGGACGAGAGCAGTTCTTC.

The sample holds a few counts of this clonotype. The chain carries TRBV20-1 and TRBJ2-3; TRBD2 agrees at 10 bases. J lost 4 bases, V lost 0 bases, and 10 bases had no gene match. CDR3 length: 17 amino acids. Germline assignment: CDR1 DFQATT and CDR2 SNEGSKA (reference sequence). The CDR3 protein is CSARDWGLAGAPDTQYF. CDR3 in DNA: TGCAGTGCTAGAGATTGGGGCCTAGCGGGAGCTCCAGATACGCAGTATTTT.

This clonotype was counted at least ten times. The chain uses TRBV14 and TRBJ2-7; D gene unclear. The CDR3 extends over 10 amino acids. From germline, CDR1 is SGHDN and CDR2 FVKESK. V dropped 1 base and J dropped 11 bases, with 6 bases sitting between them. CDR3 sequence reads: CASSQGSEYF. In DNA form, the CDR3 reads TGTGCCAGCAGCCAAGGATCAGAGTACTTC.

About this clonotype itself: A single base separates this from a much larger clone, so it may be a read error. As DNA, the CDR3 is TGTGCCATCAGTGATCCTGGCGGGAGGAAAGACAATGAGCAGTTCTTC. Protein sequence: CAISDPGGRKDNEQFF. The gene calls are TRBV10-3 and TRBJ2-1; 8 nucleotides line up with TRBD2. The length of the CDR3 is 16 residues. Per germline, CDR1 ENHRY and CDR2 SYGVKD. With V trimmed by 3 bases and J by 5 bases, 9 bases remained unmatched.

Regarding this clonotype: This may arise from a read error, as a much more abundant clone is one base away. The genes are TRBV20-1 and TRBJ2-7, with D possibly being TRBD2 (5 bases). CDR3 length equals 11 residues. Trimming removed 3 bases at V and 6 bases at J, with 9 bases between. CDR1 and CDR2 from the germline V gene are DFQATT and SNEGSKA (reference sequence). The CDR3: CSARFTSEQYF. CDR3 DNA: TGCAGTGCTAGGTTCACTAGCGAGCAGTACTTC.

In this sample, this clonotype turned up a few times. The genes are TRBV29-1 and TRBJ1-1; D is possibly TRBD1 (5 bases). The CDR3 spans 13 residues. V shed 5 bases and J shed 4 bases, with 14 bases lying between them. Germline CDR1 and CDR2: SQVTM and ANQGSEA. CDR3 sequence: CSVTGRGGTEAFF. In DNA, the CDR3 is TGCAGCGTTACGGGACGGGGGGGCACTGAAGCTTTCTTT.

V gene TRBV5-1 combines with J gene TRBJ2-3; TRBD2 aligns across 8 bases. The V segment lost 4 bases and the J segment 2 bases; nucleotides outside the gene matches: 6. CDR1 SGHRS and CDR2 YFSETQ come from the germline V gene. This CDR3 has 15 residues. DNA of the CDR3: TGCGCCAGCAGCATACAAGCGGGAGACACAGATACGCAGTATTTT. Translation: CASSIQAGDTDTQYF. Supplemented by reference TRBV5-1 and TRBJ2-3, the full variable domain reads KAGVTQTPRYLIKTRGQQVTLSCSPISGHRSVSWYQQTPGQGLQFLFEYFSETQRNKGNFPGRFSGRQFSNSRSEMNVSTLELGDSALYLCASSIQAGDTDTQYFGPGTRLTVL.

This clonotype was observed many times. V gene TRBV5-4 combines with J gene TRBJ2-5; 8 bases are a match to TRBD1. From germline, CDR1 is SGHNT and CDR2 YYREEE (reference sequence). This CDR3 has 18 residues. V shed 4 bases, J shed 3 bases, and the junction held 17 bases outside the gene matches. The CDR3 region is CASSRPLRSGQGKETQYF. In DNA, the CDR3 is TGTGCCAGCAGCCGACCCCTCCGGTCCGGACAGGGTAAAGAGACCCAGTACTTC.

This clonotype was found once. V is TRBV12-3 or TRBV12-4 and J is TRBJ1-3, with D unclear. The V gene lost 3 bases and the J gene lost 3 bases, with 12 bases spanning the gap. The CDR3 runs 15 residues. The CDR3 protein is CASSFYAESGNTIYF. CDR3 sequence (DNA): TGTGCCAGCAGTTTCTATGCGGAAAGTGGAAACACCATATATTTT.

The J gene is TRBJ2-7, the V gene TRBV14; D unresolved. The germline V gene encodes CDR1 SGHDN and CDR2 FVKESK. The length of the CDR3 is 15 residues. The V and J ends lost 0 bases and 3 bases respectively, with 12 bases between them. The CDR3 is CASSQEKHTIYEQYF. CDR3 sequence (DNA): TGTGCCAGCAGCCAAGAAAAACATACGATCTACGAGCAGTACTTC.

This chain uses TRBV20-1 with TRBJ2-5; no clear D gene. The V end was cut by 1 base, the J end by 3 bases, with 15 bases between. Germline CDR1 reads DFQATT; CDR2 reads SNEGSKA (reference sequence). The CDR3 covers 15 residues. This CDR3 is CSARVFLTDKETQYF. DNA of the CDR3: TGCAGTGCTAGAGTCTTTTTAACTGACAAAGAGACCCAGTACTTC.

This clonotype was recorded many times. The CDR3 bases are TGTGCCAGCAGCTTAATCGGACTAGCGGGGGGGAGTGAGACCCAGTACTTC. It encodes CASSLIGLAGGSETQYF. The chain has TRBV7-6 and TRBJ2-5; 15 bases are a match to TRBD2. CDR1 is SGHVS and CDR2 is FNYEAQ in the germline V gene. V trimming: 2 bases; J trimming: 5 bases; junction bases outside the gene matches: 6. This CDR3 spans 17 amino acids.

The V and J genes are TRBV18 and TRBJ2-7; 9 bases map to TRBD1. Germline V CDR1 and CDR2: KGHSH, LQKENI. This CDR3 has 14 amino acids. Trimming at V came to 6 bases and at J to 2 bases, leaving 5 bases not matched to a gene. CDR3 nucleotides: TGTGCCAGCTCCCGGGACAGGGCCGCCTACGAGCAGTACTTC. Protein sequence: CASSRDRAAYEQYF.

CDR3 bases: TGCAGTGCTAAGAGAAGAGGTGAGGGGCTCGAGCAGTACTTC. Its translation: CSAKRRGEGLEQYF. This chain joins TRBV20-1 and TRBJ2-7; tentatively, D is TRBD1 or TRBD2 (5 bases each). V was pared by 4 bases and J by 6 bases, with 19 bases between. The CDR3 has 14 amino acids. Germline CDR1 DFQATT, CDR2 SNEGSKA (reference sequence).

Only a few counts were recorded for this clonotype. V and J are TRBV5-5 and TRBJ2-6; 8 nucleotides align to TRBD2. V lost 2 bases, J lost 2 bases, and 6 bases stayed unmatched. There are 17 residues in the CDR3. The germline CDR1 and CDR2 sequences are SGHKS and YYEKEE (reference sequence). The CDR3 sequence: CASSLPGGPAGANVLTF. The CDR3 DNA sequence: TGTGCCAGCAGCTTACCGGGGGGGCCTGCTGGGGCCAACGTCCTGACTTTC.

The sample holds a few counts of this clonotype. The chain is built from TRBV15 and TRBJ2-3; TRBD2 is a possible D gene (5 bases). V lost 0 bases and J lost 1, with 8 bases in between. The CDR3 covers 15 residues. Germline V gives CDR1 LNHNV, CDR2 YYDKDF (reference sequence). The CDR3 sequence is CATSRDGSGTDTQYF. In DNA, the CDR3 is TGTGCCACCAGCAGAGATGGGAGCGGCACAGATACGCAGTATTTT.